The source of this T cell receptor (beta chain) is a study of tumor and adjacent non-tumor tissue in lung cancer. Note on this clonotype: This clone may be a read error of a much larger clone one base away.

The library came from three nested PCR rounds adapted from ARM-PCR protocols. One entry per CDR3 protein results from TCRdb running MiXCR on the multiplex PCR reads. The table lists 45,000 to 65,000 distinct CDR3 sequences, about 80% of them singletons. Germline loops: CDR1 MNHNS, CDR2 SASEGT. The V gene end was trimmed by 7 bases and the J gene end by 7 bases; junction bases not matched to a gene: 9. The CDR3 extends over 13 amino acids. No cell sorting was done before RNA was extracted from the tissue. More than 3 cm separated this lung sample from the edge of the tumor. The source material was distant non-tumor lung tissue. The receptor's source is a woman aged 60-75 years with non-small cell lung cancer. The chain carries TRBV6-1 and TRBJ2-5; 7 bases are a match to TRBD1. The CDR3 DNA sequence: TGTGCCAGCAATGAGGCAGGGGGATGGACCCAGTACTTC. This translates into CASNEAGGWTQYF.